This record looks at one TCR beta chain sequence and its context. Its antigen has not been determined. No qualities accompany the bases; no much larger clone lies one base away. The sample is drawn from a study of vaccination and CD4 T cells after COVID-19 (dated by TCRdb to 2022 to 2024). Concerning the study at large: Convalescent patients had a positive SARS-CoV-2 result on nasal swab PCR, and of these patients, fewer than ten had mild disease and one had severe disease. In the convalescent cohort there were six males and four females, among whom were two Hispanic individuals, seven Caucasians, two Asians and one multiracial person. Participants received two doses of either the Pfizer-BioNTech BNT162b2 vaccine (n=8) or the Moderna mRNA-1273 vaccine (n=2). Post-COVID blood samples from convalescent patients were collected a median of about 110 days after diagnosis, with a range of roughly 30 to 170 days. The time from the second vaccine dose to post-vaccine blood sampling had a median of around 72 days and ranged from about 12 to 250 days. Culture stimuli were overlapping spike peptide pools from SARS-CoV-2 and from the common cold coronaviruses HCoV-NL63, HCoV-OC43 and HCoV-229E. Control cultures received a CEFX viral epitope pool as the positive control, an HIV-1 Nef peptide pool as the negative control, or no peptide. The spike-specific CD4+ TCR repertoire was compared before and after mRNA vaccination in over 9 COVID-19 convalescent patients and a handful of infection-naive healthy vaccine recipients.

The CDR3 holds 16 amino acids from the cysteine to the phenylalanine. Only the CDR3 part of the read is kept: 48 bases, read in frame from the first base. From V the trimming removes 0 bases and from J it removes 5 bases, while the gene matches leave 7 bases of the junction unaccounted for. CDR1 and CDR2 were assigned from the germline V gene as SGHDN and FVKESK. Summary of the overall study and its limitations: Of the vaccine-specific clones found in convalescent patients, nearly all (304 of 307) were mono-reactive for SARS-CoV-2 spike instead of being cross-reactive with common cold coronaviruses. In convalescent patients, a median roughly 85% of post-vaccine SARS-CoV-2-reactive clones were detected only after vaccination, suggesting vaccine-specific priming. The median count of SARS-CoV-2-reactive clonotypes went up from 20 to 25 after infection to 35 to 40 after vaccination, although the change was not significant. Relatively few convalescent patients were included in the study, and early timepoints after natural infection were not analyzed.

Receptor amplification or capture employed PCR. At the Johns Hopkins FTIC core, DNA from the cultured CD4+ T cells underwent TCR sequencing with the Oncomine TCR Beta short-read assay. The QIAamp micro DNA kit was used to extract genomic DNA from the cultured CD4+ T cells. The Oncomine TCR Beta libraries from cultured CD4+ T cells were pooled using unique dual indexes and then sequenced on an Illumina iSeq 100. The authors' analysis ran thus. Non-productive sequences were removed, and CDR3s not starting with C, not ending with F or W, or shorter than 7 amino acids were discarded. Antigen-specific clonotypes were identified with the MANAFEST web application by comparing peptide-stimulated wells with reference and other culture wells. An FDR below 0.05, an odds ratio above 5, and a productive frequency above 0.1% in at least two of three replicate wells were required for clones to be considered positive. Cross-reactive clonotypes were defined as significantly expanded in both SARS-CoV-2 spike wells and at least one common cold coronavirus spike condition. Levenshtein distances (stringdist) and unrooted phylogenetic trees (ape) in R version 3.6.1 were used to assess CDR3 homology. Clones were called with MiXCR by TCRdb after fastp trimmed the public reads at Q25, and only in-frame beta chains were retained. Entries that share a CDR3 protein sequence are merged under the most common genes and DNA. The V and J calls follow TCRdb's processing rather than the paper's. The sample contains roughly 19,000 distinct CDR3 sequences, about 61% of them found a single time. About a tenth of the sample rests with the top ten.

Read against the paper, the sample's treatment or condition label means: roughly 10-day PBMC culture with coronavirus spike peptide pools or control peptides (ViraFEST assay). The ViraFEST assay, used in the study, expanded antigen-specific T cells with peptide pools and then identified the expanded clonotypes through TCR sequencing. Positive SARS-CoV-2 PCR tests in the convalescent patients dated from March to December 2020, before Alpha, Beta and Delta variants emerged in the United States. Approximately 1.8 million PBMCs per well were cultured in IMDM with approximately 5% human AB serum and 7.5 to 10 IU/ml IL-2, plus 10 ug/ml peptide pools. On days 3 and 7, half of the culture medium was replaced with fresh IL-2-containing medium. After 10 days of culture, CD4+ T cells were isolated by negative selection using the EasySep CD4+ T cell isolation kit. PBMCs were separated from whole blood using Ficoll-Paque Plus gradient centrifugation and then either used fresh or cryopreserved at -140C. Culture conditions were generally each tested in triplicate wells.

The chain uses TRBV14 and TRBJ2-1, with 7 bases in between that match TRBD2. What was sequenced was CD4+ T cells from blood, cultured in vitro. This clonotype originated in a human donor who had recovered from COVID-19. The DNA is TGTGCCAGCAGCCAAGATCTTGGAGCGGGGAACAATGAGCAGTTCTTC. Its amino acids are CASSQDLGAGNNEQFF.